This T cell receptor (beta chain) is from a study of T cell responses to AZD1222 COVID-19 vaccine. Whole-study results and caveats: Spike-wide coverage was observed for vaccine-associated CD4 TCRs, with dominant responses at 160-218 and 743-854.

Germline CDR1 LNHDA, CDR2 SQIVND (reference sequence). Trimming took 3 bases from V and 2 from J, leaving 8 bases between them. The CDR3 contains 14 residues. Clones were read by immunoSEQ multiplex PCR, and TCRdb kept only the in-frame ones, dropping some. The data contain 200,000 or so clones, 90% to 95% of them singletons. Of note for this clone: Its antigen is undetermined.

The sample was peripheral blood, taken on day 0 of AZD1222 vaccination. This TCR was recovered from an adult in good health. The rearrangement joins TRBV19 to TRBJ1-3; the D is unclear. The CDR3 coding sequence is TGTGCCAGTAGTATCACGGGCCCTGGAAACACCATATATTTT. This gives the protein CASSITGPGNTIYF.